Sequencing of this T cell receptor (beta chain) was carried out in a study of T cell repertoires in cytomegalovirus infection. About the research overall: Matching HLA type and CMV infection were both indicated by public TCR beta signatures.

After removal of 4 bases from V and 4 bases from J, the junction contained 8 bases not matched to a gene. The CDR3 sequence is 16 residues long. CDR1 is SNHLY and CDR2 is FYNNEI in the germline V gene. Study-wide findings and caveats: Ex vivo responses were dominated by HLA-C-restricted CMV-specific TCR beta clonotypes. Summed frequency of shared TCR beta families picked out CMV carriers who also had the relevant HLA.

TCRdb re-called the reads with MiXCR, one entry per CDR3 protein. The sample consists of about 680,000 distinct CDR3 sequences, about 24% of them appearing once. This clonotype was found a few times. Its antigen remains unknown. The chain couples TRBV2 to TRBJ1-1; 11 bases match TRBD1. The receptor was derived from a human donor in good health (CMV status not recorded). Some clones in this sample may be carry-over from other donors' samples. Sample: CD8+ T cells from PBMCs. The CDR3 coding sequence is TGTGCCAGCAGTGTTTGGACAGGGGGCTTCGGCACTGAAGCTTTCTTT. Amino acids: CASSVWTGGFGTEAFF.